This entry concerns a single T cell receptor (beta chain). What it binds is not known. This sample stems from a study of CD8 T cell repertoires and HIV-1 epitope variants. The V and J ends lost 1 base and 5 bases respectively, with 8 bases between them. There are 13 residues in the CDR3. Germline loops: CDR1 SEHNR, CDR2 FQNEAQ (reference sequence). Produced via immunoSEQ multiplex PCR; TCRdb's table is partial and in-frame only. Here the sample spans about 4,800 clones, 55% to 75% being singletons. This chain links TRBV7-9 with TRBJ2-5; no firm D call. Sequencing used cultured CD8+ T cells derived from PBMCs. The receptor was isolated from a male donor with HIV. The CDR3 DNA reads TGTGCCAGCAGCTTAGGGGCGGCCGAGACCCAGTACTTC. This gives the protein CASSLGAAETQYF.